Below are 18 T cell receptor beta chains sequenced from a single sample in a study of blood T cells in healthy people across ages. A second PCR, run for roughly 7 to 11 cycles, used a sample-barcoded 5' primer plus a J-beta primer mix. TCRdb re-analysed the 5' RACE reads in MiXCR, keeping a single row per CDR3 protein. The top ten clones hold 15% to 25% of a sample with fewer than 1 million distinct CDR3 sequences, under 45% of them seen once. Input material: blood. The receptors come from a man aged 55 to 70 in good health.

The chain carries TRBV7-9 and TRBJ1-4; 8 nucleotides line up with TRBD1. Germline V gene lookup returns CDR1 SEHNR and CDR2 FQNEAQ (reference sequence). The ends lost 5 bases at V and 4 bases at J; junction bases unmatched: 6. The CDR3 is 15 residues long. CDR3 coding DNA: TGTGCCAGCAGCGCCGGACAGGGCAATAATGAAAAACTGTTTTTT. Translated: CASSAGQGNNEKLFF.

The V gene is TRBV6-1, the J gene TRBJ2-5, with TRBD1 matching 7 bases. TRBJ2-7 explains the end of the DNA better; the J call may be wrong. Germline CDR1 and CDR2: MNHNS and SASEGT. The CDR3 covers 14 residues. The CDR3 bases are TGTGCCAGCACTCAGACGGGACAGCCCCACGAGCAGTACTTC. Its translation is CASTQTGQPHEQYF.

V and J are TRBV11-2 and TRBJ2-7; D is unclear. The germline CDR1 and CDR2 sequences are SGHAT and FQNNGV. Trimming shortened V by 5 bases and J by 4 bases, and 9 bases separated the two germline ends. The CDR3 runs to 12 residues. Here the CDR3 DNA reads TGTGCCAGCAGCCCCCTCCTATACGAGCAGTACTTC. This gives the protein CASSPLLYEQYF.

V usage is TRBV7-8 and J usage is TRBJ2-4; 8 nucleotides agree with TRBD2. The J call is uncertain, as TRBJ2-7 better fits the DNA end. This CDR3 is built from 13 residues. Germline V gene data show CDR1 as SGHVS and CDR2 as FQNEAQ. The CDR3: CASSSILADEQYF. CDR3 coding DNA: TGTGCCAGCAGCTCAATACTAGCGGACGAGCAGTACTTC.

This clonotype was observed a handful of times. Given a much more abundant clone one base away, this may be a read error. CDR3: CASAPEAAGQPQHF. The CDR3, as DNA: TGTGCCAGCGCCCCGGAGGCCGCAGGACAGCCCCAGCATTTT. The V gene is TRBV12-3 or TRBV12-4, the J gene TRBJ1-5; D is unclear. CDR3 length: 14 amino acids. V lost 8 bases to trimming and J lost 7 bases, with 18 bases between them.

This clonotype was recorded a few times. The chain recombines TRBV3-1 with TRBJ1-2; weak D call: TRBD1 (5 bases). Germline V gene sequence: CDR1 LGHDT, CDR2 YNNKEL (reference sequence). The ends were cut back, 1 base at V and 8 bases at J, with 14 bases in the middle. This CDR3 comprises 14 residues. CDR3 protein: CASSQGRGVRGYTF. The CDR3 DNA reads TGTGCCAGCAGCCAAGGGAGAGGGGTGAGAGGCTACACCTTC.

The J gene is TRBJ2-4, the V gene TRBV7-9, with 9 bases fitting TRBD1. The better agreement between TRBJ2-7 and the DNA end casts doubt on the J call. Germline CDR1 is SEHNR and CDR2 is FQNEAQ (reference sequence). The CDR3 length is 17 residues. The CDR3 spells CANSPPTAGTGPYEQYF. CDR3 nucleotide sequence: TGTGCCAACAGTCCCCCAACTGCCGGGACAGGGCCCTACGAGCAGTACTTC.

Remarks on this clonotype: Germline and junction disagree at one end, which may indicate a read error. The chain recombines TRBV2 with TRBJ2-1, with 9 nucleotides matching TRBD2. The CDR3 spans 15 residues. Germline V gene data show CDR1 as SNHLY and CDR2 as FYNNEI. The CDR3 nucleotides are TGTGCCAGTAGTGATCCTAGCGGGGAGAACAATGAGCAGTTCTTC. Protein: CASSDPSGENNEQFF.

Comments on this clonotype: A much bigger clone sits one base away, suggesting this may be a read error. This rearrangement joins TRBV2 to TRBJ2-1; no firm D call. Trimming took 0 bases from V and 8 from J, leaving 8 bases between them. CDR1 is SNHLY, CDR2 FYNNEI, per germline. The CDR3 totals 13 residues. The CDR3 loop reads CASSEALGDEQFF. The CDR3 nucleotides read TGTGCCAGCAGTGAAGCGCTTGGCGATGAGCAGTTCTTC.

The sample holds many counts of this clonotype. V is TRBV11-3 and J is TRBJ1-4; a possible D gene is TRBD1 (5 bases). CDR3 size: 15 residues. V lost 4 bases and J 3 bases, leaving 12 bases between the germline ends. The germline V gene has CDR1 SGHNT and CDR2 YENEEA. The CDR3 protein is CASSSRRQSNEKLFF. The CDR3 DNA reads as TGTGCCAGCAGCTCCCGCAGACAGTCTAATGAAAAACTGTTTTTT.

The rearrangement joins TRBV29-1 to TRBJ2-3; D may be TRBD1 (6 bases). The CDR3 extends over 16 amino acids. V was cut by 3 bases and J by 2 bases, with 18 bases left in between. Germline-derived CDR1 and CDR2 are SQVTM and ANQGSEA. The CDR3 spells CSVEIPLGGSTDTQYF. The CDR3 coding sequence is TGCAGCGTTGAGATCCCGCTAGGGGGTTCCACAGATACGCAGTATTTT.

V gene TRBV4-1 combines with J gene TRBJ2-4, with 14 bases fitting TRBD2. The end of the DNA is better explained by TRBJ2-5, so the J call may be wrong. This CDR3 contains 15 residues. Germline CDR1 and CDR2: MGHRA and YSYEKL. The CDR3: CASSQVGTSGGTQYF. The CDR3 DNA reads TGCGCCAGCAGCCAGGTTGGGACTAGCGGGGGGACCCAGTACTTC.

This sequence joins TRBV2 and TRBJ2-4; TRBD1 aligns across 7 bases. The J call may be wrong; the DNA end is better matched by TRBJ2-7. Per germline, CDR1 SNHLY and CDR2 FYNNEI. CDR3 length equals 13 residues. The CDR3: CASGRDSPYEQYF. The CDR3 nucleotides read TGTGCCAGCGGTCGGGACAGTCCCTACGAGCAGTACTTC.

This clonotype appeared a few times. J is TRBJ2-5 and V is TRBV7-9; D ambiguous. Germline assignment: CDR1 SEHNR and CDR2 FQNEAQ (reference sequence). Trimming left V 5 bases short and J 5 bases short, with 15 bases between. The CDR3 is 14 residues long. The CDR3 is CASSVPSVSETQYF. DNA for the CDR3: TGTGCCAGCAGCGTGCCCAGCGTGTCGGAGACCCAGTACTTC. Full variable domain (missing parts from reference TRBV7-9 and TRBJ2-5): DTGVSQNPRHKITKRGQNVTFRCDPISEHNRLYWYRQTLGQGPEFLTYFQNEAQLEKSRLLSDRFSAERPKGSFSTLEIQRTEQGDSAMYLCASSVPSVSETQYFGPGTRLLVL.

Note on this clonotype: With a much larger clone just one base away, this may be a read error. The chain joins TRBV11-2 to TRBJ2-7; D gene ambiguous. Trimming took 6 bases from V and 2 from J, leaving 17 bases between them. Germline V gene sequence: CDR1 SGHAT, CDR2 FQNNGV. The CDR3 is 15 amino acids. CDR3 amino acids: CASSLLRHSPYEQYF. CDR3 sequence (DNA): TGTGCCAGCAGTCTACTGAGACACAGCCCCTACGAGCAGTACTTC.

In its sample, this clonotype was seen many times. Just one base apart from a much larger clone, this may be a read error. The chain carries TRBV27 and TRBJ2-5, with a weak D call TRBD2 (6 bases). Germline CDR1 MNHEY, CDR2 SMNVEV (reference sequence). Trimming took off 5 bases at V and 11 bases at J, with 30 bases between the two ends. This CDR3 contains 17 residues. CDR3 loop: CASSPNRERVRRNEQYF. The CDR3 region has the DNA TGTGCCAGCAGTCCAAACCGGGAGCGGGTAAGAAGGAATGAGCAGTACTTC.

CDR3 region: CASSLGQPQETQFF. The CDR3 coding sequence is TGTGCCAGCAGCTTAGGACAGCCCCAAGAGACCCAGTTCTTC. This rearrangement joins TRBV7-9 to TRBJ2-1; weak D call: TRBD1 (5 bases). Germline CDR1 is SEHNR and CDR2 is FQNEAQ (reference sequence). Trimming took off 1 base at V and 13 bases at J, with 17 bases between the two ends. The CDR3 contains 14 residues.

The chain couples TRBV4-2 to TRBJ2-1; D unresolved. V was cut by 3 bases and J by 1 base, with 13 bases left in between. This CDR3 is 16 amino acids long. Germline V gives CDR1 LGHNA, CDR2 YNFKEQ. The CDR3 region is CASSHGPSVSYNEQFF. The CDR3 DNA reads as TGTGCCAGCAGCCATGGTCCTAGTGTTTCCTACAATGAGCAGTTCTTC.